Listed below are T cell receptor beta chains from one sample, sequenced in a study of blood T cells in healthy people across ages. Via MiXCR, TCRdb re-called the 5' RACE reads, giving one row per CDR3 protein. The data show about 1.5 million distinct CDR3 sequences, 35% to 45% seen once. The sample taken for sequencing was blood. These receptors all stem from a young woman in good health. Each CDR3 is given with its conserved first and last residue. The order of the fields is V gene, D gene, clone size, J gene, CDR3 protein, CDR3 DNA. A D gene is named only where the DNA matches it firmly. Where a row states a size, it is once, few, many or the class of an expanded clone; other rows omit it.

v_call: TRBV20-1
d_call: .
clone_size: .
j_call: TRBJ1-4
cdr3_aa: CSARLGGNEKLFF
cdr3_nt: TGCAGTGCCAGATTGGGGGGAAATGAAAAACTGTTTTTT

v_call: TRBV10-3
d_call: .
clone_size: .
j_call: TRBJ1-4
cdr3_aa: CAISPEHGNNEKLFF
cdr3_nt: TGTGCCATCAGCCCGGAACACGGGAATAATGAAAAACTGTTTTTT

v_call: TRBV11-2
d_call: .
clone_size: few
j_call: TRBJ2-7
cdr3_aa: CASRPFTGRSYNEQYF
cdr3_nt: TGTGCCAGCAGGCCCTTCACAGGGCGCTCCTACAACGAGCAGTACTTC

v_call: TRBV20-1
d_call: .
clone_size: .
j_call: TRBJ2-7
cdr3_aa: CSAPRDGSCEQYF
cdr3_nt: TGCAGTGCTCCCCGGGACGGTTCCTGCGAGCAGTACTTC

v_call: TRBV14
d_call: .
clone_size: few
j_call: TRBJ1-1
cdr3_aa: CASSPRLPGEAFF
cdr3_nt: TGTGCCAGCAGCCCTCGTTTGCCAGGTGAAGCTTTCTTT

v_call: TRBV5-1
d_call: .
clone_size: few
j_call: TRBJ2-3
cdr3_aa: CASSFGPNKDTQYF
cdr3_nt: TGCGCCAGCAGCTTCGGACCAAATAAAGATACGCAGTATTTT

v_call: TRBV29-1
d_call: .
clone_size: .
j_call: TRBJ1-2
cdr3_aa: CSVEGGGWDYTF
cdr3_nt: TGCAGCGTTGAAGGGGGCGGTTGGGACTACACCTTC

v_call: TRBV12-3/TRBV12-4
d_call: TRBD2
clone_size: few
j_call: TRBJ2-5
cdr3_aa: CASSPGLAGGVETQYF
cdr3_nt: TGTGCCAGCAGTCCCGGGCTAGCGGGAGGCGTCGAGACCCAGTACTTC

v_call: TRBV6-1
d_call: .
clone_size: .
j_call: TRBJ1-2
cdr3_aa: CASLGIANYGYTF
cdr3_nt: TGTGCCAGCTTGGGAATAGCTAACTATGGCTACACCTTC

v_call: TRBV20-1
d_call: TRBD1
clone_size: .
j_call: TRBJ2-1
cdr3_aa: CSVLTGTGYNEQFF
cdr3_nt: TGCAGTGTTCTAACCGGGACAGGTTACAATGAGCAGTTCTTC

v_call: TRBV29-1
d_call: .
clone_size: .
j_call: TRBJ1-2
cdr3_aa: CSDRPSPSYGYTF
cdr3_nt: TGCAGCGACAGGCCGTCGCCATCGTATGGCTACACCTTC

v_call: TRBV4-1
d_call: .
clone_size: .
j_call: TRBJ2-1
cdr3_aa: CASSQPGTSIYNEQFF
cdr3_nt: TGCGCCAGCAGCCAACCCGGGACATCCATCTACAATGAGCAGTTCTTC

v_call: TRBV5-1
d_call: TRBD2
clone_size: .
j_call: TRBJ2-1
cdr3_aa: CASSLVVAGDFSYNEQFF
cdr3_nt: TGCGCCAGCAGCTTGGTGGTAGCGGGAGACTTCTCCTACAATGAGCAGTTCTTC

v_call: TRBV20-1
d_call: .
clone_size: .
j_call: TRBJ2-7
cdr3_aa: CSARAGGATYEQYF
cdr3_nt: TGCAGTGCTAGGGCTGGGGGCGCAACCTACGAGCAGTACTTC

v_call: TRBV9
d_call: .
clone_size: .
j_call: TRBJ1-4
cdr3_aa: CASGPGGGNEKLFF
cdr3_nt: TGTGCCAGCGGCCCCGGGGGAGGTAATGAAAAACTGTTTTTT

v_call: TRBV25-1
d_call: TRBD1
clone_size: many
j_call: TRBJ2-2
cdr3_aa: CASSEFWTGDTGELFF
cdr3_nt: TGTGCCAGCAGTGAATTCTGGACAGGGGACACCGGGGAGCTGTTTTTT

v_call: TRBV7-9
d_call: .
clone_size: .
j_call: TRBJ1-1
cdr3_aa: CASSLGGGRHTEAFF
cdr3_nt: TGTGCCAGCAGCTTAGGTGGGGGGCGGCACACTGAAGCTTTCTTT

v_call: TRBV29-1
d_call: TRBD1
clone_size: many
j_call: TRBJ2-7
cdr3_aa: CSVDQGDEQYF
cdr3_nt: TGCAGCGTTGACCAGGGGGACGAGCAGTACTTC

v_call: TRBV4-3
d_call: TRBD2
clone_size: .
j_call: TRBJ2-3
cdr3_aa: CASSQVVVAGETNTQYF
cdr3_nt: TGCGCCAGCAGCCAAGTAGTTGTTGCGGGAGAAACCAATACGCAGTATTTT

v_call: TRBV4-3
d_call: .
clone_size: few
j_call: TRBJ2-7
cdr3_aa: CASSHLQDYYEQYF
cdr3_nt: TGCGCCAGCAGCCACTTACAGGACTACTACGAGCAGTACTTC

v_call: TRBV7-8
d_call: .
clone_size: .
j_call: TRBJ1-1
cdr3_aa: CASSLGPGGEAFF
cdr3_nt: TGTGCCAGCAGCTTGGGGCCGGGTGGTGAAGCTTTCTTT

v_call: TRBV12-3/TRBV12-4
d_call: .
clone_size: .
j_call: TRBJ2-2
cdr3_aa: CASRPASGGRSELFF
cdr3_nt: TGTGCCAGCAGACCCGCTTCGGGGGGCAGGAGCGAGCTGTTTTTT

v_call: TRBV12-3/TRBV12-4
d_call: .
clone_size: .
j_call: TRBJ2-2
cdr3_aa: CASRWDLKTGELFF
cdr3_nt: TGTGCCAGCAGATGGGACTTAAAGACCGGGGAGCTGTTTTTT

v_call: TRBV10-3
d_call: TRBD2
clone_size: many
j_call: TRBJ2-7
cdr3_aa: CAISARTSKQYF
cdr3_nt: TGTGCCATCAGTGCCAGGACTAGTAAGCAGTACTTC

v_call: TRBV4-1
d_call: .
clone_size: .
j_call: TRBJ1-1
cdr3_aa: CASSQDRTGTNTEAFF
cdr3_nt: TGCGCCAGCAGCCAAGATCGTACAGGAACGAACACTGAAGCTTTCTTT

v_call: TRBV27
d_call: TRBD2
clone_size: .
j_call: TRBJ2-3
cdr3_aa: CASRRRREIADTQYF
cdr3_nt: TGTGCCAGCAGACGTCGGCGGGAGATCGCAGATACGCAGTATTTT